These 18 T cell receptor beta chains were sequenced from one sample in a study of blood T cell repertoires in COVID-19. Sequencing used immunoSEQ multiplex PCR; TCRdb keeps in-frame clones, though not all of them. Seen here are about 350,000 clones, approximately 87% observed once, and the top ten hold about 5.7%. Sequenced material: PBMCs or T cells enriched from blood (not recorded which). The receptors shown here come from a woman in her 30s who had recovered from COVID-19.

The chain links TRBV7-9 to TRBJ2-7, with a weak D call TRBD1 (5 bases). Looked up from germline, CDR1 is SEHNR and CDR2 is FQNEAQ (reference sequence). V shed 1 base and J shed 3 bases, with 13 bases lying between them. The CDR3 length is 15 residues. CDR3 region: CASSLGQGDLYEQYF. The CDR3 DNA follows: TGTGCCAGCAGCTTAGGGCAGGGCGACCTCTACGAGCAGTACTTC. The entire variable domain, with the rest obtained from reference TRBV7-9 and TRBJ2-7, is as follows: DTGVSQNPRHKITKRGQNVTFRCDPISEHNRLYWYRQTLGQGPEFLTYFQNEAQLEKSRLLSDRFSAERPKGSFSTLEIQRTEQGDSAMYLCASSLGQGDLYEQYFGPGTRLTVT.

This sequence joins TRBV19 and TRBJ1-2; tentatively, D is TRBD1 (6 bases). This CDR3 is built from 15 residues. Deletions cut 3 bases from V and 2 bases from J, with 13 bases between. Germline V gives CDR1 LNHDA, CDR2 SQIVND (reference sequence). In DNA form, the CDR3 reads TGTGCCAGTAGTATTGCTAGGCAGGGGAACTATGGCTACACCTTC. It yields the protein CASSIARQGNYGYTF.

The chain recombines TRBV12-3 or TRBV12-4 with TRBJ1-1, with no clear D. The CDR3 has 13 amino acids. V was clipped by 1 base and J by 4 bases, with 7 bases between them. CDR3 in amino acids: CASSLGPSTEAFF. The CDR3 nucleotides read TGTGCCAGCAGTTTAGGTCCCTCCACTGAAGCTTTCTTT.

This clone was picked up one time. CDR3 in amino acids: CASSDSKRIYNEQFF. For the CDR3, the DNA is TGTGCCAGCAGCGACTCTAAGCGGATCTACAATGAGCAGTTCTTC. The chain couples TRBV7-6 to TRBJ2-1, with a weak D call TRBD2 (5 bases). V gave up 5 bases and J gave up 3 bases, with 14 bases separating them. Per germline, CDR1 SGHVS and CDR2 FNYEAQ. The CDR3 loop spans 15 amino acids. The full variable domain, in which reference TRBV7-6 and TRBJ2-1 provide the parts outside the CDR3, is GAGVSQSPRYKVTKRGQDVALRCDPISGHVSLYWYRQALGQGPEFLTYFNYEAQQDKSGLPNDRFSAERPEGSISTLTIQRTEQRDSAMYRCASSDSKRIYNEQFFGPGTRLTVL.

The V call is TRBV5-8, the J call TRBJ1-6; TRBD1 agrees at 9 bases. Germline values: CDR1 SGHTS, CDR2 YDEGEE. This CDR3 is 16 amino acids long. V dropped 4 bases and J dropped 7; count of bases not matched to a gene: 9. CDR3: CASSPGTGYANSPLHF. DNA for the CDR3: TGTGCCAGCAGCCCCGGGACAGGGTATGCGAATTCACCCCTCCACTTT.

The chain has TRBV23-1 and TRBJ1-4, with 7 bases fitting TRBD1. TRBV23-1 is an open reading frame whose function is uncertain. V was pared by 3 bases and J by 8 bases, with 15 bases of the junction left unmatched. The CDR3 totals 17 residues. The CDR3 nucleotides read TGCGCCAGCAGTCAGTCCCGGGATAGACAGGGTCTGGAAAAACTGTTTTTT. Translating it yields CASSQSRDRQGLEKLFF.

The V gene is TRBV12-3 or TRBV12-4, the J gene TRBJ1-1; D ambiguous. The V and J ends lost 6 bases and 7 bases respectively, with 15 bases between them. The CDR3 spans 13 residues. This CDR3 reads CASSSEVNLEAFF. CDR3 DNA: TGTGCCAGCAGCTCCGAGGTGAACCTTGAAGCTTTCTTT.

The V call is TRBV5-6, the J call TRBJ2-1; D not resolved. The V end lost 4 bases, the J end lost 9 bases, and 11 bases lay between the germline ends. Germline CDR1 and CDR2: SGHDT and YYEEEE. The CDR3 consists of 12 residues. CDR3 loop: CASSTNPGEQFF. Here the CDR3 DNA reads TGTGCCAGCAGCACCAACCCCGGTGAGCAGTTCTTC.

The V call is TRBV3-1 (or the pseudogene TRBV3-2), the J call TRBJ2-3; perhaps TRBD1 as D (5 bases). The CDR3 runs 14 residues. Per germline, CDR1 LGHDT and CDR2 YNNKEL (reference sequence). V lost 0 bases and J lost 7, with 11 bases in between. The CDR3, as DNA: TGTGCCAGCAGCCAAGATAGGGGCGGATATACGCAGTATTTT. It encodes CASSQDRGGYTQYF.

The chain joins TRBV3-1 (or the pseudogene TRBV3-2) to TRBJ1-3; D is possibly TRBD1 (6 bases). Per germline, CDR1 LGHDT and CDR2 YNNKEL (reference sequence). The CDR3 has 14 residues. V shed 3 bases and J shed 2 bases, with 8 bases lying between them. The CDR3 DNA follows: TGTGCCAGCAGCCATTGGGGGCCTGGAAACACCATATATTTT. Protein: CASSHWGPGNTIYF.

The chain links TRBV18 to TRBJ2-7; D is possibly TRBD1 (7 bases). Germline CDR1 and CDR2: KGHSH and LQKENI. Deletions cut 6 bases from V and 2 bases from J, with 20 bases between. The length of the CDR3 is 16 residues. The DNA for the CDR3 is TGTGCCAGCTCGGGGACAGCGAGCGGGTCAGCCTACGAGCAGTACTTC. The encoded protein is CASSGTASGSAYEQYF.

The chain combines TRBV6-5 with TRBJ2-7; a weak D match, TRBD1 (7 bases). Germline values: CDR1 MNHEY, CDR2 SVGAGI. With 5 bases removed from V and 5 bases from J, the gap between germline ends came to 16 bases. The CDR3 runs to 14 residues. The CDR3 DNA follows: TGTGCCAGCAGTCCGACAGGGTGGAGGGACGAGCAGTACTTC. It encodes CASSPTGWRDEQYF.

The CDR3 region has the DNA TGCGCCAGCAGCCAAGGGCAGGGATTCAACGACGAGCAGTACTTC. Amino acid sequence: CASSQGQGFNDEQYF. The V call is TRBV4-1, the J call TRBJ2-7, with D possibly being TRBD1 (5 bases). The germline gives CDR1 MGHRA, CDR2 YSYEKL. This CDR3 is built from 15 residues. The ends were cut back, 1 base at V and 5 bases at J, with 15 bases in the middle.

Written as DNA, the CDR3 is TGTGCCAGCAGTGGCGGGGGCGGGGAGACCCAGTACTTC. This encodes CASSGGGGETQYF. V gene TRBV7-3 combines with J gene TRBJ2-5; the D gene is possibly TRBD2 (7 bases). This CDR3 has 13 amino acids. Trimming removed 6 bases from V and 5 bases from J, with 13 bases in between. Germline V lookup: CDR1 SGHTA, CDR2 FQGTGA. Full variable domain (missing parts from reference TRBV7-3 and TRBJ2-5): GAGVSQTPSNKVTEKGKYVELRCDPISGHTALYWYRQSLGQGPEFLIYFQGTGAADDSGLPNDRFFAVRPEGSVSTLKIQRTERGDSAVYLCASSGGGGETQYFGPGTRLLVL.

This clone was observed a handful of times. A read error may account for a junction end that differs from germline. The chain couples TRBV6-2 or TRBV6-3 to TRBJ1-1, with unresolved D. The length of the CDR3 is 12 residues. The germline CDR1 and CDR2 sequences are MNHEY and SVGEGT. CDR3 nucleotides: TGTGCCAGCAGTTATGTAAGGCTCGGGGTTGTTTTT. Its protein is CASSYVRLGVVF.

The chain uses TRBV28 and TRBJ2-1; 13 nucleotides agree with TRBD2. In germline, CDR1 is MDHEN, CDR2 SYDVKM. The CDR3 has 17 residues. Unmatched junction bases numbered 9, after V lost 2 bases and J lost 8 bases. DNA for the CDR3: TGTGCCAGCAGTTTAGGAGCCACTAGCGGGGGGGCCTATGAGCAGTTCTTC. It yields the protein CASSLGATSGGAYEQFF.

The chain links TRBV28 to TRBJ2-5, with a possible D match to TRBD1 (6 bases). The CDR3 contains 13 residues. Germline assignment: CDR1 MDHEN and CDR2 SYDVKM. The V end lost 6 bases, the J end lost 5 bases, and 13 bases lay between the germline ends. The CDR3 loop is CASRKQGAETQYF. DNA of the CDR3: TGTGCCAGCAGAAAACAGGGCGCGGAGACCCAGTACTTC.

The CDR3 loop reads CASSSRGTQNTEAFF. The CDR3 DNA sequence: TGTGCCAGCAGCTCCCGTGGGACACAGAACACTGAAGCTTTCTTT. This sequence joins TRBV11-2 and TRBJ1-1; weak D call: TRBD1 (6 bases). Germline values: CDR1 SGHAT, CDR2 FQNNGV. V was clipped by 4 bases and J by 1 base, with 13 bases between them. The CDR3 runs 15 residues.